The 25 T cell receptor beta chains below all came from one sample that was sequenced in a study of cytomegalovirus exposure and HLA in healthy donors. This PCR relied on a set of 60 Vbeta primers and 13 Jbeta primers. Using immunoSEQ multiplex PCR, the repertoire was profiled, and TCRdb retains in-frame clones only, with some absent. The sample holds about 86,000 clones; around 80% are singletons and the top ten take roughly 2.5%. Material for sequencing was PBMCs. The receptors here all came from a male donor in good health and CMV-seropositive.

This sequence joins TRBV7-3 and TRBJ2-2; D is unclear. Trimming shortened V by 6 bases and J by 4 bases, and 9 bases separated the two germline ends. Germline V gene data show CDR1 as SGHTA and CDR2 as FQGTGA. There are 13 residues in the CDR3. CDR3 residues: CASSYSVTGELFF. The CDR3, as DNA: TGTGCCAGCAGTTATTCGGTCACCGGGGAGCTGTTTTTT.

The CDR3 loop reads CASSSPETQYF. The CDR3 region has the DNA TGTGCCAGCAGTTCTCCGGAGACCCAGTACTTC. The rearrangement joins TRBV28 to TRBJ2-5, with unresolved D. CDR1 and CDR2 (germline): MDHEN, SYDVKM. This CDR3 spans 11 amino acids. Trimming took off 4 bases at V and 5 bases at J, with 5 bases between the two ends.

The CDR3 sequence is CASSGLAGELTGANVLTF. DNA of the CDR3: TGTGCCAGCTCCGGACTAGCGGGGGAATTAACTGGGGCCAACGTCCTGACTTTC. The chain has TRBV18 and TRBJ2-6, with 13 nucleotides matching TRBD2. V trimming: 6 bases; J trimming: 2 bases; junction bases outside the gene matches: 7. The CDR3 sequence is 18 residues long. CDR1 is KGHSH and CDR2 is LQKENI in the germline V gene.

V is TRBV4-2 and J is TRBJ1-2; D possibly corresponds to TRBD1 (6 bases). Trimming took 4 bases from V and 4 from J, leaving 16 bases between them. The germline gives CDR1 LGHNA, CDR2 YNFKEQ. This CDR3 region has 15 residues. Here the CDR3 reads CASSRNLDRSYGYTF. In DNA form, the CDR3 reads TGTGCCAGCAGCCGCAATCTCGACAGGAGCTATGGCTACACCTTC.

This clone showed up just a few times. The rearrangement joins TRBV28 to TRBJ1-5; D gene ambiguous. Germline-derived CDR1 and CDR2 are MDHEN and SYDVKM. V gave up 6 bases and J gave up 7 bases, with 10 bases separating them. The CDR3 has 12 amino acids. CDR3 sequence (DNA): TGTGCCAGCAGGCTTAGATACCAGCCCCAGCATTTT. Translation: CASRLRYQPQHF.

The chain couples TRBV5-1 to TRBJ2-2, with TRBD1 matching 7 bases. Germline V gene sequence: CDR1 SGHRS, CDR2 YFSETQ. The CDR3 covers 13 residues. V was clipped by 4 bases and J by 5 bases; unmatched bases: 2. CDR3 protein: CASSRDRTGELFF. For the CDR3, the DNA is TGCGCCAGCAGCCGGGACAGAACCGGGGAGCTGTTTTTT.

This clone was counted only a few times. V usage is TRBV6-5 and J usage is TRBJ2-3; D is possibly TRBD2 (6 bases). The germline V gene encodes CDR1 MNHEY and CDR2 SVGAGI. There are 15 residues in the CDR3. Trimming cost V 5 bases and J 3 bases, with 15 bases left between them. The CDR3 reads CASSTGTLGTDTQYF. In nucleotides, the CDR3 is TGTGCCAGCAGTACCGGGACTTTAGGAACAGATACGCAGTATTTT.

This chain links TRBV7-3 with TRBJ2-1, with D perhaps TRBD2 (5 bases). The V gene lost 2 bases and the J gene lost 9 bases, with 17 bases spanning the gap. CDR1 and CDR2 from the germline V gene are SGHTA and FQGTGA. The CDR3 totals 15 residues. The CDR3 nucleotides are TGTGCCAGCAGCTTAGAAGGGAGAAAGGGCGCTGAGCAGTTCTTC. Protein sequence: CASSLEGRKGAEQFF.

V is TRBV9 and J is TRBJ2-7, with a possible D match to TRBD2 (6 bases). V gave up 4 bases and J gave up 2 bases, with 16 bases separating them. Germline values: CDR1 SGDLS, CDR2 YYNGEE. The CDR3 has 15 residues. CDR3 DNA: TGTGCCAGCAGCCCCCGTACGGGAGAGACCTACGAGCAGTACTTC. This gives the protein CASSPRTGETYEQYF.

The gene calls are TRBV25-1 and TRBJ2-2; possibly TRBD1 for D (6 bases). The CDR3 sequence is 15 residues long. V was clipped by 5 bases and J by 1 base, with 11 bases between them. The germline V gene encodes CDR1 MGHDK and CDR2 SYGVNS. CDR3 nucleotide sequence: TGTGCCAGCAGTTCGGACAGATGGAACACCGGGGAGCTGTTTTTT. Translating gives CASSSDRWNTGELFF.

This rearrangement joins TRBV6-1 to TRBJ2-7; 7 bases align to TRBD2. Germline V gives CDR1 MNHNS, CDR2 SASEGT. Trimming cost V 2 bases and J 7 bases; bases outside gene matches: 8. CDR3 size: 14 residues. CDR3 bases: TGTGCCAGCAGTGAACAACCCACCGGGGGGGAGCAGTACTTC. Translated, it gives CASSEQPTGGEQYF.

Concerning this clone: The CDR3 ends on some other residue instead of the conserved phenylalanine or tryptophan, so this is likely a read error. Because the CDR3's place on the DNA is in doubt, the DNA is left out and the CDR3 is given as listed by TCRdb. This sequence joins TRBV20-1 and TRBJ2-7; the table's TRBD1 call for D was not verified on the DNA. Germline V gene sequence: CDR1 DFQATT, CDR2 SNEGSKA (reference sequence). Both ends counted, the CDR3 spans 8 residues. CDR3 sequence reads: CSATLGSD.

The gene calls are TRBV9 and TRBJ1-2; 9 bases fit TRBD1. J was trimmed by 2 bases and V by 4 bases; bases with no gene match: 3. Germline V gene lookup returns CDR1 SGDLS and CDR2 YYNGEE. CDR3 length equals 14 residues. Here the CDR3 reads CASSRQGGNYGYTF. The CDR3 region has the DNA TGTGCCAGCAGCAGACAGGGGGGCAACTATGGCTACACCTTC. Combining the CDR3 with reference TRBV9 and TRBJ1-2 gives the whole variable domain DSGVTQTPKHLITATGQRVTLRCSPRSGDLSVYWYQQSLDQGLQFLIQYYNGEERAKGNILERFSAQQFPDLHSELNLSSLELGDSALYFCASSRQGGNYGYTFGSGTRLTVV.

This clone was found a few times. The chain combines TRBV5-4 with TRBJ1-2; D is unclear. V dropped 4 bases and J dropped 2 bases, with 15 bases sitting between them. CDR3 length: 15 amino acids. Germline V gene sequence: CDR1 SGHNT, CDR2 YYREEE (reference sequence). The CDR3 spells CASSTPFGGNYGYTF. In DNA, the CDR3 is TGTGCCAGCAGCACCCCGTTCGGAGGGAACTATGGCTACACCTTC.

The chain has TRBV5-1 and TRBJ1-6; 10 nucleotides match TRBD1. The CDR3 has 14 residues. V was pared by 4 bases and J by 10 bases, with 5 bases of the junction left unmatched. Germline CDR1 and CDR2: SGHRS and YFSETQ. The CDR3 here is CASSTDRGMSPLHF. In DNA, the CDR3 is TGCGCCAGCAGCACGGACAGGGGGATGTCACCCCTCCACTTT.

The J gene is TRBJ2-5, the V gene TRBV9, with D possibly matching TRBD1 (5 bases). The ends were cut back, 0 bases at V and 9 bases at J, with 12 bases in the middle. The CDR3 extends over 13 amino acids. Germline loops: CDR1 SGDLS, CDR2 YYNGEE. The CDR3 nucleotides read TGTGCCAGCAGCGTAGGGCAGGGCAGGGCCCAGTACTTC. This encodes CASSVGQGRAQYF.

The chain links TRBV5-8 to TRBJ2-2; 11 nucleotides match TRBD1. In germline, CDR1 is SGHTS, CDR2 YDEGEE. The CDR3 has 15 amino acids. Trimming at V came to 2 bases and at J to 6 bases, leaving 3 bases not matched to a gene. CDR3 amino acids: CASSFGQGAAGELFF. The CDR3 DNA follows: TGTGCCAGCAGCTTCGGACAGGGGGCAGCCGGGGAGCTGTTTTTT.

The gene calls are TRBV5-1 and TRBJ2-2; 10 positions agree with TRBD2. Germline V lookup: CDR1 SGHRS, CDR2 YFSETQ. The J segment lost 5 bases and the V segment lost 5 bases, leaving 6 bases of the junction unmatched. The CDR3 is 15 amino acids. Here the CDR3 reads CASSSGLAATGELFF. For the CDR3, the DNA is TGCGCCAGCAGTTCTGGACTAGCGGCGACCGGGGAGCTGTTTTTT.

This clone was seen only a few times. The rearrangement joins TRBV23-1 to TRBJ2-7; 12 bases align to TRBD2. TRBV23-1 is reported as an ORF; its role is uncertain. The ends lost 7 bases at V and 3 bases at J; junction bases unmatched: 7. The CDR3 runs 15 residues. The CDR3 reads CASTDGTSGHYEQYF. In DNA form, the CDR3 reads TGCGCCAGCACCGACGGGACTAGCGGGCACTACGAGCAGTACTTC.

V gene TRBV7-8 combines with J gene TRBJ2-5, with 9 bases matching TRBD2. V lost 1 base, J lost 5 bases, and 14 bases stayed unmatched. Germline loops: CDR1 SGHVS, CDR2 FQNEAQ. CDR3 length: 18 residues. The CDR3 sequence: CASSLGLAAAVGGETQYF. The CDR3 DNA is TGTGCCAGCAGCTTAGGACTAGCGGCTGCGGTAGGGGGGGAGACCCAGTACTTC.

The chain uses TRBV19 and TRBJ2-2; 8 positions match TRBD2. This CDR3 is 14 amino acids long. The V gene end was trimmed by 6 bases and the J gene end by 4 bases; junction bases not matched to a gene: 4. Germline V gene lookup returns CDR1 LNHDA and CDR2 SQIVND (reference sequence). The CDR3 DNA reads as TGTGCCAGTAGGCGGGGGGTGAGCACCGGGGAGCTGTTTTTT. It specifies CASRRGVSTGELFF.

This clone was detected once. The rearrangement uses TRBV28 and TRBJ1-2, with 7 nucleotides matching TRBD1. The V segment lost 6 bases and the J segment 4 bases; nucleotides outside the gene matches: 5. Per germline, CDR1 MDHEN and CDR2 SYDVKM. The CDR3 is made up of 13 amino acids. This CDR3 is CASRQGGRYGYTF. Written as DNA, the CDR3 is TGTGCCAGCAGGCAGGGGGGCCGCTATGGCTACACCTTC.

V usage is TRBV5-1 and J usage is TRBJ2-3; the match to TRBD2 covers 10 bases. CDR1 is SGHRS, CDR2 YFSETQ, per germline. J gave up 3 bases and V 0 bases, and 10 bases lay outside the gene matches. The CDR3 is made up of 18 amino acids. The CDR3 spells CASSLGTLGTSETDTQYF. The DNA for the CDR3 is TGCGCCAGCAGCTTGGGGACTCTCGGGACTAGCGAAACAGATACGCAGTATTTT.

This chain joins TRBV6-5 and TRBJ2-2, with TRBD1 identical over 7 bases. Trimming cost V 8 bases and J 3 bases; bases outside gene matches: 6. The CDR3 is made up of 14 amino acids. Looked up from germline, CDR1 is MNHEY and CDR2 is SVGAGI. CDR3 nucleotide sequence: TGTGCCAGCGAACAGGGGCGCGACACCGGGGAGCTGTTTTTT. This codes for CASEQGRDTGELFF.

The chain combines TRBV28 with TRBJ1-2; TRBD1 agrees at 9 bases. From germline, CDR1 is MDHEN and CDR2 SYDVKM. Losses at the gene ends were 5 bases for V and 3 bases for J; bases not matched to a gene: 7. CDR3 size: 15 residues. This CDR3 reads CASSPKQGAYYGYTF. The CDR3 DNA follows: TGTGCCAGCAGTCCAAAACAGGGGGCCTACTATGGCTACACCTTC.